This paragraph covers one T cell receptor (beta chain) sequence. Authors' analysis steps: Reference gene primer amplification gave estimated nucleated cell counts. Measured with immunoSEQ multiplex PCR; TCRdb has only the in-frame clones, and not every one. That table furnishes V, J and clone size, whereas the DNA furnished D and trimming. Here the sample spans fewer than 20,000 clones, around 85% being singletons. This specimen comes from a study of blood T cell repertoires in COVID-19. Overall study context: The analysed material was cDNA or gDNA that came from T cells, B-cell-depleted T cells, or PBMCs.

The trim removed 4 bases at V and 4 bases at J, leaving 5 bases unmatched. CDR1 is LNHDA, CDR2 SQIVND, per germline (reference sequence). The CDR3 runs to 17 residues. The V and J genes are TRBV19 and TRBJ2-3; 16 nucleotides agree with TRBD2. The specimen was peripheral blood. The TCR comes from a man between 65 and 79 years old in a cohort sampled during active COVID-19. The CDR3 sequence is CASSTPGLAGGADTQYF. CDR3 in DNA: TGTGCCAGTAGTACCCCGGGACTAGCGGGAGGGGCAGATACGCAGTATTTT.